This TCR beta chain was profiled in a study of early T cells in non-severe SARS-CoV-2 infection. V lost 6 bases to trimming and J lost 8 bases; unmatched junction nucleotides: 8. The CDR3 totals 14 residues. CDR1 SGHRS and CDR2 YFSETQ come from the germline V gene. TCRdb recomputed calls from the 5' RACE reads with MiXCR, one row per CDR3 protein. The sample has roughly 80,000 distinct CDR3 sequences; 11% to 15% are singletons. The rearrangement links TRBV5-1 to TRBJ2-1; TRBD2 agrees at 10 bases. The sequence was obtained from an adult who was a healthcare worker with PCR-confirmed SARS-CoV-2 infection or an uninfected control (not recorded which). Sequencing used whole blood. CDR3 coding DNA: TGCGCCAGCACCTTTGGGGGGACTAGCGATGAGCAGTTCTTC. Translated: CASTFGGTSDEQFF.